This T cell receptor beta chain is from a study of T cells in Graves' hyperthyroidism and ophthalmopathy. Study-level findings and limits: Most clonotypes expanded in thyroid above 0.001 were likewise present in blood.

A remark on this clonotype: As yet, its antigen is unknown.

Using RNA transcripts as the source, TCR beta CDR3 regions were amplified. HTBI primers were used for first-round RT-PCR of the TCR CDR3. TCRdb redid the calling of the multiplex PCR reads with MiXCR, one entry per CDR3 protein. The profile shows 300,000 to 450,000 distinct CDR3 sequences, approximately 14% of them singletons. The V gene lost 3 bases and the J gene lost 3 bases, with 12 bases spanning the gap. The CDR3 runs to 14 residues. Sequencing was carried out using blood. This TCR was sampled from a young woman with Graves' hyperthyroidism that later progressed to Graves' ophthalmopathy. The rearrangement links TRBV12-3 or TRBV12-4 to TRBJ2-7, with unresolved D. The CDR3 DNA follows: TGTGCCAGCAGTTTGGTGGCCTTCGTCTACGAGCAGTACTTC. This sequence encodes CASSLVAFVYEQYF.